This TCR beta chain is drawn from a study of blood T cell repertoires in COVID-19. The ends were cut back, 5 bases at V and 2 bases at J, with 11 bases in the middle. The CDR3 totals 14 residues. Germline lookup yields CDR1 SNHLY and CDR2 FYNNEI. Libraries were prepared by immunoSEQ multiplex PCR; TCRdb keeps only in-frame clonotypes and omits some of them. The table lists around 620,000 clones, approximately 90% of them singletons, with roughly 0.26% in the top ten. The rearrangement uses TRBV2 and TRBJ2-3; no firm D call. The sequencing sample was made of peripheral blood. The origin of this receptor is a woman aged 18-29 years with acute or convalescent COVID-19. CDR3 bases: TGTGCCAGCAGTTTATACTTAAACACAGATACGCAGTATTTT. Amino acids: CASSLYLNTDTQYF.